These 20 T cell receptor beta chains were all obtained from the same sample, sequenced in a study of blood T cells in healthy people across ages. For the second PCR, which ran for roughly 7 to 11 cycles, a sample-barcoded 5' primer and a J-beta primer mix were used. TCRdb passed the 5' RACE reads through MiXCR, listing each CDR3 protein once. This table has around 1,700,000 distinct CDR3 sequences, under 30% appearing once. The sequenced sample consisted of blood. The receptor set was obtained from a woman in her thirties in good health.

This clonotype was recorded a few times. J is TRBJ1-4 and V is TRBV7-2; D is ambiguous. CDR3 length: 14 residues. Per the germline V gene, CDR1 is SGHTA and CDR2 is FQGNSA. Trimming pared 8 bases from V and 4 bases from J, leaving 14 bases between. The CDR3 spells CASGKEGFNEKLFF. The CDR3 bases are TGTGCCAGCGGGAAGGAGGGCTTTAATGAAAAACTGTTTTTT. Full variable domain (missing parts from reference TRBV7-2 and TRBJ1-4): GAGVSQSPSNKVTEKGKDVELRCDPISGHTALYWYRQSLGQGLEFLIYFQGNSAPDKSGLPSDRFSAERTGGSVSTLTIQRTQQEDSAVYLCASGKEGFNEKLFFGSGTQLSVL.

The CDR3 protein is CASNPSGASYEQYF. In nucleotides, the CDR3 is TGTGCCAGCAACCCTAGCGGGGCCTCCTACGAGCAGTACTTC. The gene calls are TRBV6-5 and TRBJ2-7, with TRBD2 identical over 9 bases. This CDR3 is 14 amino acids long. CDR1 is MNHEY, CDR2 SVGAGI, per germline. J lost 0 bases, V lost 7 bases, and 4 bases had no gene match.

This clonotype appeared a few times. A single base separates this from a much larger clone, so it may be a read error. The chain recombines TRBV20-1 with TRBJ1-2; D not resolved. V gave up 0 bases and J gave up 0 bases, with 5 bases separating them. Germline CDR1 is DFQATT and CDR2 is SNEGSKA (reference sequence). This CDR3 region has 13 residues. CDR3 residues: CSAREAANYGYTF. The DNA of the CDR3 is TGCAGTGCTAGAGAAGCGGCTAACTATGGCTACACCTTC.

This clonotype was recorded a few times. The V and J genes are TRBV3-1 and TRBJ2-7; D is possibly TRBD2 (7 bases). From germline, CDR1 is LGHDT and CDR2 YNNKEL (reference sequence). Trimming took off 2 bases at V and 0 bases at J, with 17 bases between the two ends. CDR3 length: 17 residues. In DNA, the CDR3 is TGTGCCAGCAGCCAAAGGGGGGGCGGAATAAGCTCCTACGAGCAGTACTTC. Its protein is CASSQRGGGISSYEQYF.

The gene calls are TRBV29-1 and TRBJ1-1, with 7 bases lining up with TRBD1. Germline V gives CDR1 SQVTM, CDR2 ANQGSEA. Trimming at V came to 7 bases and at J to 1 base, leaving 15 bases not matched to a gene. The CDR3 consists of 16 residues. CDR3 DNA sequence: TGCAGCGCCGACCGATCCGGGACAGTTTCGAACACTGAAGCTTTCTTT. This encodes CSADRSGTVSNTEAFF.

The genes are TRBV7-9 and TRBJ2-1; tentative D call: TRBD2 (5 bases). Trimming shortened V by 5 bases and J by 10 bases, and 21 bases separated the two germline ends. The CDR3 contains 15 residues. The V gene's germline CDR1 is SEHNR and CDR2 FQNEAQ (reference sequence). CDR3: CASSPRGQSVNEQFF. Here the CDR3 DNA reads TGTGCCAGCAGCCCCCGAGGGCAGTCCGTCAACGAGCAGTTCTTC.

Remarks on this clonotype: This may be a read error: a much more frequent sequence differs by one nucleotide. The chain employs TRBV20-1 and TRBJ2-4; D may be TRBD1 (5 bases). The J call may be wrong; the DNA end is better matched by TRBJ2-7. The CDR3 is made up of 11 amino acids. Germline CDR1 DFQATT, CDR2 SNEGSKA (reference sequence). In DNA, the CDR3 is TGCAGTGCTAGAGATCAGGGCGAGCAGTACTTC. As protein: CSARDQGEQYF.

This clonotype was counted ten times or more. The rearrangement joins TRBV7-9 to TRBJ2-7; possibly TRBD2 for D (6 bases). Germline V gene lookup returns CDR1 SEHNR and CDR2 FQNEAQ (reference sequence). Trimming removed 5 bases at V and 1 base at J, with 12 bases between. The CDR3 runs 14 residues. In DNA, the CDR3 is TGTGCCAGCAGCCCAGAGGGAGGTTCCTACGAGCAGTACTTC. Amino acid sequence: CASSPEGGSYEQYF.

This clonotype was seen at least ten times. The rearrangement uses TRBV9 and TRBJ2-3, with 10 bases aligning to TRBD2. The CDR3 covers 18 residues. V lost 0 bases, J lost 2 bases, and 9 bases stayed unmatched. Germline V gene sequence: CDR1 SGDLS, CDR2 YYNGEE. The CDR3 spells CASSVEGGTSENTDTQYF. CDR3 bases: TGTGCCAGCAGCGTAGAGGGGGGGACTAGCGAAAACACAGATACGCAGTATTTT.

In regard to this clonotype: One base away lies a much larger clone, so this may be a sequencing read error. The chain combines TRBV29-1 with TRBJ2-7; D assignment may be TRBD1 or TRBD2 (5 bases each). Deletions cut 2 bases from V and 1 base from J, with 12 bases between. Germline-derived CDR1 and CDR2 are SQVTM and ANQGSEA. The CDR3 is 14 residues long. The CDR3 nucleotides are TGCAGCGTTGAATCGGGACGGATTTCCTACGAGCAGTACTTC. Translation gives CSVESGRISYEQYF.

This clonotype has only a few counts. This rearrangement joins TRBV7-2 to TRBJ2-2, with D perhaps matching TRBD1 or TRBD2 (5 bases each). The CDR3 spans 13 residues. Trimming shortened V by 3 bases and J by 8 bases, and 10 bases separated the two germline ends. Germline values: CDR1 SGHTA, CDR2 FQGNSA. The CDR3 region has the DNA TGTGCCAGCAGCTTTGGGGGAATAGGGGAGCTGTTTTTT. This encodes CASSFGGIGELFF.

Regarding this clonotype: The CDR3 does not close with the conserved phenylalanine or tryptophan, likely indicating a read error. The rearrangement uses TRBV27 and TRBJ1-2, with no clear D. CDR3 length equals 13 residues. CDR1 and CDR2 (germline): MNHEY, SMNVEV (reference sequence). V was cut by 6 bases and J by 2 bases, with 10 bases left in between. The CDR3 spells CASRDLLNYGYTY. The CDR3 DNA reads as TGTGCCAGCAGGGACTTACTCAACTATGGCTACACCTAC.

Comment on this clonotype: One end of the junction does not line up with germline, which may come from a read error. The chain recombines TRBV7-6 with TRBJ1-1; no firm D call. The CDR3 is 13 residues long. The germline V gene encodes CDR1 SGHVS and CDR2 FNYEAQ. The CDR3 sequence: CTSSFRTGAEAFF. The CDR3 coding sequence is TGTACCAGCAGCTTTCGGACGGGCGCTGAAGCTTTCTTT.

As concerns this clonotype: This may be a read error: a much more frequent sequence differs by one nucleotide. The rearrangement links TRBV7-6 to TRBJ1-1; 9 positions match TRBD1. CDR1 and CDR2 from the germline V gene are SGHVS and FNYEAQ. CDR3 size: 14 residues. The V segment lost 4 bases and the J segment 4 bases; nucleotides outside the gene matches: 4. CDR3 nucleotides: TGTGCCAGCAGCTGGGGACAGGGTCTCACTGAAGCTTTCTTT. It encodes CASSWGQGLTEAFF.

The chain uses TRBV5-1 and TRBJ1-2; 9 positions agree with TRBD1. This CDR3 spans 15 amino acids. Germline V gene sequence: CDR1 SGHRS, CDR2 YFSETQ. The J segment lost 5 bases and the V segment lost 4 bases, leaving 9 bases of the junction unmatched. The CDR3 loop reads CASSGEGQGRYGYTF. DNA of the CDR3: TGCGCCAGCAGCGGAGAGGGACAGGGTCGGTATGGCTACACCTTC.

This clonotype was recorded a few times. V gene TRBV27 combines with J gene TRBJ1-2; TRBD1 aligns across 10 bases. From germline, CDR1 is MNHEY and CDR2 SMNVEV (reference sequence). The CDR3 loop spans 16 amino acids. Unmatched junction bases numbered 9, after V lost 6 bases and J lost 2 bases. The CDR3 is CASSSYGTGVNYGYTF. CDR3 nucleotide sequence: TGTGCCAGCAGCTCCTACGGGACAGGGGTGAACTATGGCTACACCTTC.

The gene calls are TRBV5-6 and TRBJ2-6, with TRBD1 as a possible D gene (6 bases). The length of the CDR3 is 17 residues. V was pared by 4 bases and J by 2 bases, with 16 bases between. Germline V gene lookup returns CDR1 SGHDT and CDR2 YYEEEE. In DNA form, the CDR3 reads TGTGCCAGCAGCGCCACAGGGCGGCGGGCTGGGGCCAACGTCCTGACTTTC. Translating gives CASSATGRRAGANVLTF.

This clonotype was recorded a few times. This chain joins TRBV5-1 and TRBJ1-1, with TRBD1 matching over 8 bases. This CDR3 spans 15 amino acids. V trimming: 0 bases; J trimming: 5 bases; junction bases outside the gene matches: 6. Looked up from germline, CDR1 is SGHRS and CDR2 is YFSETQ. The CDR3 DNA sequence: TGCGCCAGCAGCTTGGCCCCCACAGGGGGAACTGAAGCTTTCTTT. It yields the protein CASSLAPTGGTEAFF.

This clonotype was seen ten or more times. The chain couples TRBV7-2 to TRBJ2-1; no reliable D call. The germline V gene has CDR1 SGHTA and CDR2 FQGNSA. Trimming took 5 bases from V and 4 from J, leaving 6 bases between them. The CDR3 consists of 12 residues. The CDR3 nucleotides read TGTGCCAGCAGCCACCGTTACAATGAGCAGTTCTTC. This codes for CASSHRYNEQFF.

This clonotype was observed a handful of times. The CDR3 region has the DNA TGTGCCATGGCGACCCCGAACCAAGAGACCCAGTACTTC. It yields the protein CAMATPNQETQYF. The chain combines TRBV10-3 with TRBJ2-5; D call uncertain. The germline V and J ends were trimmed by 9 bases and 0 bases, with 11 bases remaining between them. The CDR3 is 13 amino acids. Germline V gene sequence: CDR1 ENHRY, CDR2 SYGVKD.